One sample yielded the 25 T cell receptor beta chains listed below, sequenced in a study of T-cell reconstitution after alpha-beta-depleted transplantation in children. During its preparation, the TCRbeta library received unique molecular identifiers. TCRdb reanalysed the PCR reads using MiXCR and keeps one entry per CDR3 protein. The table has approximately 390,000 distinct CDR3 sequences, roughly 11% seen once; the top ten hold roughly 5.5%. The sequences come from PBMCs from the stem cell graft donor, collected from the stem cell graft. These receptors all come from a human donor who donated a stem cell graft to a child with acute myeloid leukemia.

Only a few counts were recorded for this clonotype. The rearrangement uses TRBV3-1 and TRBJ2-4; no definite D call. This CDR3 has 15 amino acids. V lost 2 bases, J lost 0 bases, and 8 bases lay in between. Germline assignment: CDR1 LGHDT and CDR2 YNNKEL (reference sequence). CDR3 DNA sequence: TGTGCCAGCAGCCAAAGTTTGCTAGCCAAAAACATTCAGTACTTC. As protein: CASSQSLLAKNIQYF.

This clonotype has ten or more counts. This rearrangement joins TRBV5-6 to TRBJ2-5, with a weak D call TRBD1 (5 bases). The germline V gene encodes CDR1 SGHDT and CDR2 YYEEEE. This CDR3 has 14 residues. Deletions cut 2 bases from V and 4 bases from J, with 12 bases between. CDR3 DNA sequence: TGTGCCAGCAGCTTAGCAGGGCTCGGAGAGACCCAGTACTTC. It codes for CASSLAGLGETQYF.

V and J are TRBV5-1 and TRBJ2-6; TRBD1 agrees at 7 bases. The CDR3 spans 18 residues. CDR1 and CDR2 from the germline V gene are SGHRS and YFSETQ. V was clipped by 1 base and J by 0 bases; unmatched bases: 7. The CDR3 loop reads CASSLWDSGSSGANVLTF. CDR3 nucleotide sequence: TGCGCCAGCAGCTTGTGGGACAGCGGATCCTCTGGGGCCAACGTCCTGACTTTC.

This clonotype was picked up a small number of times. The rearrangement uses TRBV29-1 and TRBJ2-5; maybe TRBD2 (7 bases). CDR1 and CDR2 (germline): SQVTM, ANQGSEA. V dropped 0 bases and J dropped 5 bases, with 13 bases sitting between them. The CDR3 is made up of 14 amino acids. CDR3 sequence (DNA): TGCAGCGTTGAAGAAGCCAGGGGAGGGGAGACCCAGTACTTC. This sequence encodes CSVEEARGGETQYF.

Of note for this clonotype: At one boundary the junction diverges from the germline segment, which might be a read error. This CDR3 is CASSYRSTGNYGDTF. CDR3 nucleotides: TGTGCCAGCAGTTACCGCTCGACAGGGAACTATGGCGACACCTTC. The chain links TRBV6-5 to TRBJ1-2, with 7 bases lining up with TRBD1. CDR1 MNHEY and CDR2 SVGAGI come from the germline V gene. The CDR3 loop spans 15 amino acids.

J is TRBJ1-5 and V is TRBV11-2; 7 bases match TRBD1. Germline V gene sequence: CDR1 SGHAT, CDR2 FQNNGV. V was clipped by 4 bases and J by 10 bases; unmatched bases: 10. The CDR3 runs 14 residues. The CDR3 DNA reads TGTGCCAGCAGCTCTGGACAGGCCGGTGGTCCCCAGCATTTT. Protein sequence: CASSSGQAGGPQHF.

The J gene is TRBJ2-5, the V gene TRBV5-1; maybe TRBD1 (5 bases). The length of the CDR3 is 14 residues. Germline-derived CDR1 and CDR2 are SGHRS and YFSETQ. V lost 2 bases and J lost 3, with 11 bases in between. CDR3 loop: CASSFQGAEETQYF. The CDR3 coding sequence is TGCGCCAGCAGCTTCCAGGGCGCAGAAGAGACCCAGTACTTC.

The count of this clonotype is one. This may be a read error, as it is one base from a much larger clone. The genes are TRBV7-2 and TRBJ2-3; 8 bases fit TRBD1. The germline V gene has CDR1 SGHTA and CDR2 FQGNSA. The V segment lost 4 bases and the J segment 4 bases; nucleotides outside the gene matches: 10. The CDR3 extends over 16 amino acids. CDR3 sequence reads: CASSWGQTGVPDTQYF. The DNA for the CDR3 is TGTGCCAGCAGCTGGGGGCAGACAGGGGTGCCAGATACGCAGTATTTT.

This clonotype was observed many times. This chain uses TRBV7-8 with TRBJ2-1, with D hard to call. The CDR3 sequence is 11 residues long. Germline V gives CDR1 SGHVS, CDR2 FQNEAQ. V dropped 5 bases and J dropped 10 bases, with 9 bases sitting between them. CDR3 nucleotide sequence: TGTGCCAGCAGCCCGTTGGAGGAGCAGTTCTTC. Protein: CASSPLEEQFF.

This sequence joins TRBV5-5 and TRBJ2-3, with TRBD1 identical over 8 bases. Per the germline V gene, CDR1 is SGHKS and CDR2 is YYEKEE (reference sequence). This CDR3 comprises 14 residues. V dropped 6 bases and J dropped 1; count of bases not matched to a gene: 4. This CDR3 is CASTQGGGTDTQYF. CDR3 nucleotides: TGTGCCAGCACACAGGGGGGCGGCACAGATACGCAGTATTTT.

This clonotype was seen repeatedly, ten times or more. This chain uses TRBV29-1 with TRBJ2-7, with a weak D call TRBD1 (6 bases). The germline gives CDR1 SQVTM, CDR2 ANQGSEA. The CDR3 sequence is 11 residues long. V lost 5 bases and J lost 5, with 10 bases in between. The CDR3 loop reads CSVQYRDEQYF. In DNA, the CDR3 is TGCAGCGTTCAATACAGGGACGAGCAGTACTTC.

This chain joins TRBV5-1 and TRBJ2-3; unclear D gene. Trimming removed 4 bases from V and 5 bases from J, with 14 bases in between. The CDR3 totals 14 residues. Germline V gene sequence: CDR1 SGHRS, CDR2 YFSETQ. DNA of the CDR3: TGCGCCAGCAGCCACGGGTCCGTCAGAGATACGCAGTATTTT. It encodes CASSHGSVRDTQYF.

The table lists this clonotype with a few counts. The chain combines TRBV7-8 with TRBJ1-4; 7 nucleotides align to TRBD1. The V gene end was trimmed by 4 bases and the J gene end by 10 bases; junction bases not matched to a gene: 12. CDR1 SGHVS and CDR2 FQNEAQ come from the germline V gene. The length of the CDR3 is 15 residues. The CDR3 region is CASSSRTGMEGKLFF. The CDR3, as DNA: TGTGCCAGCAGCTCCAGGACAGGAATGGAGGGAAAACTGTTTTTT.

This clonotype was counted many times. The chain couples TRBV6-5 to TRBJ2-7, with unresolved D. Germline V gives CDR1 MNHEY, CDR2 SVGAGI. This CDR3 is 14 amino acids long. V was shortened by 0 bases and J by 4 bases, with 10 bases between the two germline ends. The CDR3 bases are TGTGCCAGCAGTTACTCGGGCCGCTCTTACGAGCAGTACTTC. Translated: CASSYSGRSYEQYF.

The V call is TRBV10-3, the J call TRBJ1-2; D not certain. The germline CDR1 and CDR2 sequences are ENHRY and SYGVKD. This CDR3 has 13 residues. The V gene lost 6 bases and the J gene lost 5 bases, with 13 bases spanning the gap. CDR3 bases: TGTGCCATCAGCGCTAATGGGCTTTATGGCTACACCTTC. This sequence encodes CAISANGLYGYTF.

This clonotype was seen repeatedly, ten times or more. The rearrangement uses TRBV20-1 and TRBJ2-7; 9 bases map to TRBD2. The CDR3 has 16 residues. After removal of 1 base from V and 6 bases from J, the junction contained 13 bases not matched to a gene. The germline CDR1 and CDR2 sequences are DFQATT and SNEGSKA (reference sequence). The CDR3 DNA reads as TGCAGTGCTAGAGTTGGTAGCGGGAGAAGGTCCCTCGAGCAGTACTTC. Amino acids: CSARVGSGRRSLEQYF.

This clonotype has just a few counts. The chain combines TRBV5-1 with TRBJ1-2, with no clear D. Trimming took 5 bases from V and 5 from J, leaving 19 bases between them. The germline CDR1 and CDR2 sequences are SGHRS and YFSETQ. The CDR3 is 15 amino acids. The CDR3 loop reads CASRNEYRAVYGYTF. The CDR3 nucleotides are TGCGCCAGCAGGAATGAATATAGGGCCGTATATGGCTACACCTTC.

There are a few counts of this clonotype. The V call is TRBV20-1, the J call TRBJ2-3, with TRBD2 as a possible D gene (6 bases). CDR3 length: 15 amino acids. Germline-derived CDR1 and CDR2 are DFQATT and SNEGSKA (reference sequence). V was trimmed by 4 bases and J by 2 bases, leaving 16 bases between them. DNA for the CDR3: TGCAGTGCTATCCGGGACTTGCAATTCACAGATACGCAGTATTTT. Its translation: CSAIRDLQFTDTQYF.

This clonotype has only a few counts. The chain couples TRBV10-2 to TRBJ2-7; D is undetermined. The CDR3 has 14 residues. Germline CDR1 WSHSY, CDR2 SAAADI. V gave up 5 bases and J gave up 2 bases, with 13 bases separating them. CDR3 loop: CASSREGSPYEQYV. CDR3 DNA: TGCGCCAGCAGTCGAGAAGGGTCTCCCTACGAGCAGTACGTC.

This clonotype was seen many times. V is TRBV5-1 and J is TRBJ1-6; 10 nucleotides agree with TRBD1. Germline-derived CDR1 and CDR2 are SGHRS and YFSETQ. CDR3 size: 16 residues. V lost 4 bases to trimming and J lost 5 bases; unmatched junction nucleotides: 6. The CDR3 nucleotides are TGCGCCAGCAGCCTTGGACAGGGGGTGGATAATTCACCCCTCCACTTT. Translating it yields CASSLGQGVDNSPLHF.

V is TRBV5-5 and J is TRBJ1-6, with a possible D match to TRBD1 (5 bases). CDR1 and CDR2 (germline): SGHKS, YYEKEE (reference sequence). This CDR3 region has 13 residues. V was cut by 2 bases and J by 8 bases, with 8 bases left in between. The CDR3: CASSFGGDSPLHF. The CDR3 DNA reads as TGTGCCAGCAGCTTTGGGGGAGATTCACCCCTCCACTTT.

The chain has TRBV2 and TRBJ2-2, with D hard to call. The germline V and J ends were trimmed by 4 bases and 7 bases, with 16 bases remaining between them. The germline gives CDR1 SNHLY, CDR2 FYNNEI. This CDR3 has 15 amino acids. The CDR3 sequence: CASSGRRGLGGELFF. DNA for the CDR3: TGTGCCAGCAGTGGTAGGAGAGGTCTGGGCGGGGAGCTGTTTTTT.

This chain links TRBV20-1 with TRBJ1-1, with 7 bases matching TRBD1. CDR1 is DFQATT, CDR2 SNEGSKA, per germline (reference sequence). This CDR3 has 14 amino acids. V dropped 1 base and J dropped 4; count of bases not matched to a gene: 6. The CDR3 is CSARVVPGGTEAFF. The CDR3 DNA follows: TGCAGTGCTAGAGTGGTACCAGGGGGCACTGAAGCTTTCTTT.

This clonotype came up a few times. The chain uses TRBV7-9 and TRBJ2-6; tentative D call: TRBD1 (6 bases). Trimming cost V 4 bases and J 0 bases, with 10 bases left between them. The CDR3 sequence is 16 residues long. The V gene's germline CDR1 is SEHNR and CDR2 FQNEAQ (reference sequence). CDR3 in DNA: TGTGCCAGCAGCTCGTACAGGGCCTCTGGGGCCAACGTCCTGACTTTC. Its translation is CASSSYRASGANVLTF. The full variable domain, completed using reference TRBV7-9 and TRBJ2-6, is DTGVSQNPRHKITKRGQNVTFRCDPISEHNRLYWYRQTLGQGPEFLTYFQNEAQLEKSRLLSDRFSAERPKGSFSTLEIQRTEQGDSAMYLCASSSYRASGANVLTFGAGSRLTVL.

This clonotype was detected ten times or more. The chain recombines TRBV11-2 with TRBJ2-1; 14 bases are shared with TRBD2. The CDR3 spans 19 residues. V trimming: 5 bases; J trimming: 9 bases; junction bases outside the gene matches: 18. Looked up from germline, CDR1 is SGHAT and CDR2 is FQNNGV. The CDR3 spells CASSRPGLAGVGAPAEQFF. CDR3 nucleotides: TGTGCCAGCAGCAGACCGGGACTAGCGGGAGTGGGGGCTCCCGCTGAGCAGTTCTTC.